This entry lists 26 T cell receptor beta chains sequenced from one sample in a study of blood T cell repertoires in COVID-19. The data were produced by immunoSEQ multiplex PCR, yet TCRdb's version contains in-frame clones alone and is incomplete. This repertoire shows some 160,000 clones, 80% found once; its top ten account for around 3.2%. The specimen sequenced was PBMCs or T cells enriched from blood (not recorded which). These receptor sequences come from an older woman who had recovered from COVID-19.

This rearrangement joins TRBV5-6 to TRBJ1-4; D not resolved. The ends were cut back, 3 bases at V and 4 bases at J, with 13 bases in the middle. The CDR3 runs 15 residues. Germline V gene sequence: CDR1 SGHDT, CDR2 YYEEEE. CDR3 DNA sequence: TGTGCCAGCAGCTCCCTGGGAGCTTATAATGAAAAACTGTTTTTT. This gives the protein CASSSLGAYNEKLFF.

The CDR3 loop is CASSVPGQKETQYF. The DNA of the CDR3 is TGTGCCAGCAGTGTCCCGGGACAAAAAGAGACCCAGTACTTC. This rearrangement joins TRBV2 to TRBJ2-5, with D maybe TRBD1 (6 bases). This CDR3 is built from 14 residues. From germline, CDR1 is SNHLY and CDR2 FYNNEI. V gave up 4 bases and J gave up 3 bases, with 12 bases separating them.

The sample holds one count of this clone. The chain joins TRBV11-2 to TRBJ2-7; maybe TRBD2 (6 bases). The germline CDR1 and CDR2 sequences are SGHAT and FQNNGV. Between the trimmed V and J ends, which lost 5 bases and 5 bases, there was a span of 19 bases. This CDR3 has 15 residues. The CDR3 sequence is CASSLAAGLTHEQYF. In DNA form, the CDR3 reads TGTGCCAGCAGCCTCGCGGCTGGACTAACCCACGAGCAGTACTTC.

The chain combines TRBV11-2 with TRBJ2-1; weak D call: TRBD2 (6 bases). Between the trimmed V and J ends, which lost 5 bases and 12 bases, there was a span of 20 bases. Germline lookup yields CDR1 SGHAT and CDR2 FQNNGV. This CDR3 is 14 amino acids long. CDR3 residues: CASSLGGPTVWQFF. CDR3 nucleotide sequence: TGTGCCAGCAGCCTGGGGGGTCCGACCGTATGGCAGTTCTTC. Full variable domain (remainder filled in from reference TRBV11-2 and TRBJ2-1): EAGVAQSPRYKIIEKRQSVAFWCNPISGHATLYWYQQILGQGPKLLIQFQNNGVVDDSQLPKDRFSAERLKGVDSTLKIQPAKLEDSAVYLCASSLGGPTVWQFFGPGTRLTVL.

This rearrangement joins TRBV6-5 to TRBJ1-2; weak D call: TRBD1 (5 bases). The CDR3 is 16 amino acids. The V and J ends lost 0 bases and 2 bases respectively, with 13 bases between them. Germline CDR1 and CDR2: MNHEY and SVGAGI. DNA of the CDR3: TGTGCCAGCAGTTACTCAACCCGGGGGTACAACTATGGCTACACCTTC. The encoded protein is CASSYSTRGYNYGYTF.

The chain has TRBV6-6 and TRBJ2-7; D is perhaps TRBD1 (6 bases). CDR3 length: 14 residues. The V gene's germline CDR1 is MNHNY and CDR2 SVGAGI (reference sequence). V was cut by 2 bases and J by 2 bases, with 10 bases left in between. The CDR3 bases are TGTGCCAGCAGTTACAACAGGGAGCCCTACGAGCAGTACTTC. As protein: CASSYNREPYEQYF.

This chain uses TRBV2 with TRBJ1-3; possible D gene TRBD1, 6 bases. Trimming took 7 bases from V and 0 from J, leaving 13 bases between them. There are 15 residues in the CDR3. CDR1 is SNHLY and CDR2 is FYNNEI in the germline V gene. CDR3 region: CASTKDSLSGNTIYF. The DNA of the CDR3 is TGTGCCAGCACCAAGGACAGCCTCTCTGGAAACACCATATATTTT.

The J gene is TRBJ1-5, the V gene TRBV4-1, with D uncertain. The CDR3 totals 14 residues. CDR1 MGHRA and CDR2 YSYEKL come from the germline V gene. Trimming removed 0 bases at V and 4 bases at J, with 7 bases between. The CDR3 DNA sequence: TGCGCCAGCAGCCAAGAGAGAGGGAATCAGCCCCAGCATTTT. It specifies CASSQERGNQPQHF.

V and J are TRBV6-5 and TRBJ2-2; 7 bases fit TRBD1. Germline trimming cut 5 bases from V and 1 base from J; bases unmatched to any gene: 4. Germline CDR1 MNHEY, CDR2 SVGAGI. There are 15 residues in the CDR3. CDR3 DNA sequence: TGTGCCAGCAGTCTGAGGACAGGGAACACCGGGGAGCTGTTTTTT. It yields the protein CASSLRTGNTGELFF.

The chain recombines TRBV2 with TRBJ1-1; the D is unclear. Trimming left V 7 bases short and J 3 bases short, with 15 bases between. The CDR3 is 14 residues long. Germline V gene lookup returns CDR1 SNHLY and CDR2 FYNNEI. CDR3: CASTSRGFDTEAFF. In DNA form, the CDR3 reads TGTGCCAGCACCTCTCGGGGTTTTGACACTGAAGCTTTCTTT.

The chain recombines TRBV5-1 with TRBJ1-1; D is undetermined. The germline V gene has CDR1 SGHRS and CDR2 YFSETQ. V was clipped by 0 bases and J by 0 bases, with 9 bases between them. The CDR3 covers 15 residues. In nucleotides, the CDR3 is TGCGCCAGCAGCTTGGATTGGGCCATGAACACTGAAGCTTTCTTT. This gives the protein CASSLDWAMNTEAFF.

This clone appeared a few times. This rearrangement joins TRBV27 to TRBJ1-4; TRBD1 matches 10 bases. This CDR3 region has 15 residues. Per the germline V gene, CDR1 is MNHEY and CDR2 is SMNVEV (reference sequence). With 7 bases clipped from V and 6 bases from J, the junction kept 8 bases outside the gene matches. The CDR3 bases are TGTGCCAGCACTCGAAGCGGGACAGGGGATGAAAAACTGTTTTTT. It specifies CASTRSGTGDEKLFF.

This clone has at least ten counts. The rearrangement links TRBV14 to TRBJ1-4; D ambiguous. This CDR3 comprises 18 residues. V was pared by 1 base and J by 7 bases, with 22 bases between. Germline loops: CDR1 SGHDN, CDR2 FVKESK. CDR3: CASSQAPHRGISLEKLFF. CDR3 nucleotide sequence: TGTGCCAGCAGCCAAGCTCCCCATCGCGGCATAAGTCTTGAAAAACTGTTTTTT.

Written as DNA, the CDR3 is TGTGCCAGCAGCCAAGCGGGGCTATCAGATACGCAGTATTTT. Its translation is CASSQAGLSDTQYF. This sequence joins TRBV5-8 and TRBJ2-3; TRBD2 matches 7 bases. The CDR3 spans 14 residues. The germline CDR1 and CDR2 sequences are SGHTS and YDEGEE. Unmatched junction bases numbered 6, after V lost 4 bases and J lost 4 bases.

V is TRBV12-3 or TRBV12-4 and J is TRBJ1-2; unclear D gene. Trimming took 3 bases from V and 7 from J, leaving 12 bases between them. CDR3 length: 13 residues. The CDR3: CASSFEGGGGYTF. In nucleotides, the CDR3 is TGTGCCAGCAGTTTTGAGGGAGGTGGTGGCTACACCTTC.

The gene calls are TRBV3-1 (or the pseudogene TRBV3-2) and TRBJ2-7, with TRBD2 matching over 9 bases. This CDR3 spans 15 amino acids. Germline assignment: CDR1 LGHDT and CDR2 YNNKEL (reference sequence). V trimming: 4 bases; J trimming: 3 bases; junction bases outside the gene matches: 7. This chain's CDR3 is CASSLGAGGIYEQYF. CDR3 in DNA: TGTGCCAGCAGCCTAGGAGCGGGGGGCATCTACGAGCAGTACTTC.

The chain carries TRBV6-1 and TRBJ1-2; 8 bases map to TRBD1. This CDR3 has 17 amino acids. Germline V CDR1 and CDR2: MNHNS, SASEGT. Germline trimming cut 0 bases from V and 1 base from J; bases unmatched to any gene: 7. The CDR3 nucleotides are TGTGCCAGCAGTGAAGCGCGGGACAGGACATTTAACTATGGCTACACCTTC. Amino acids: CASSEARDRTFNYGYTF.

The gene calls are TRBV10-2 and TRBJ2-1; 7 bases are a match to TRBD1. Germline-derived CDR1 and CDR2 are WSHSY and SAAADI. The trim removed 6 bases at V and 8 bases at J, leaving 1 base unmatched. The CDR3 extends over 11 amino acids. This CDR3 is CASRGGDEQFF. The DNA of the CDR3 is TGCGCCAGCAGAGGGGGCGATGAGCAGTTCTTC.

V gene TRBV5-1 combines with J gene TRBJ1-2; D perhaps matches TRBD1 (5 bases). The CDR3 runs to 13 residues. The V and J ends lost 4 bases and 5 bases respectively, with 12 bases between them. Germline CDR1 and CDR2: SGHRS and YFSETQ. The CDR3 nucleotides read TGCGCCAGCAGCGGGTGGGACTCGTATGGCTACACCTTC. Translation gives CASSGWDSYGYTF.

This clone has just a few counts. The gene calls are TRBV6-1 and TRBJ2-3; 9 nucleotides align to TRBD2. The junction had 2 bases not matched to a gene; V was cut back by 3 bases and J by 4 bases. This CDR3 region has 14 residues. Germline CDR1 is MNHNS and CDR2 is SASEGT. The CDR3 spells CASSDAGGPDTQYF. As DNA, the CDR3 is TGTGCCAGCAGTGATGCGGGGGGGCCAGATACGCAGTATTTT.

J is TRBJ1-5 and V is TRBV21-1; the table's TRBD1 call for D was not verified on the DNA. TRBV21-1 is shown as a pseudogene. The CDR3 runs 17 residues. The CDR3 loop is CASSKAARTISNQPQHF. As DNA, the CDR3 is TGTGCCAGCAGCAAAGCGGCTCGGACAATTAGCAATCAGCCCCAGCATTTT.

This chain links TRBV7-2 with TRBJ2-1; D not resolved. Germline assignment: CDR1 SGHTA and CDR2 FQGNSA. The CDR3 runs to 15 residues. Trimming cost V 5 bases and J 3 bases, with 14 bases left between them. CDR3: CASSQPPVSYNEQFF. DNA of the CDR3: TGTGCCAGCAGCCAACCGCCCGTTAGCTACAATGAGCAGTTCTTC. Based on the CDR3 plus reference TRBV7-2 and TRBJ2-1, the full variable domain is GAGVSQSPSNKVTEKGKDVELRCDPISGHTALYWYRQSLGQGLEFLIYFQGNSAPDKSGLPSDRFSAERTGGSVSTLTIQRTQQEDSAVYLCASSQPPVSYNEQFFGPGTRLTVL.

This clone was observed a few times. V usage is TRBV10-3 and J usage is TRBJ1-2; D call uncertain. V dropped 3 bases and J dropped 2 bases, with 10 bases sitting between them. Per germline, CDR1 ENHRY and CDR2 SYGVKD. This CDR3 region has 14 residues. The CDR3 sequence is CAISEAVYNYGYTF. In DNA, the CDR3 is TGTGCCATCAGTGAAGCGGTTTACAACTATGGCTACACCTTC.

V is TRBV11-3 and J is TRBJ2-5; 13 positions agree with TRBD2. Germline V lookup: CDR1 SGHNT, CDR2 YENEEA. Trimming removed 0 bases from V and 3 bases from J; junction bases left unmatched: 7. CDR3 length: 18 amino acids. This chain's CDR3 is CASSLESTSGGAEETQYF. For the CDR3, the DNA is TGTGCCAGCAGCTTAGAGTCTACTAGCGGGGGGGCTGAAGAGACCCAGTACTTC.

This chain links TRBV5-1 with TRBJ2-7; D not certain. The CDR3 is made up of 16 amino acids. Trimming removed 1 base from V and 1 base from J, with 15 bases in between. The germline V gene has CDR1 SGHRS and CDR2 YFSETQ. In DNA form, the CDR3 reads TGCGCCAGCAGCTTGTACGGGTCGGCCTCATCCTACGAGCAGTACTTC. This encodes CASSLYGSASSYEQYF.

The chain carries TRBV6-5 and TRBJ1-1, with TRBD1 identical over 7 bases. CDR3 length: 16 amino acids. With V trimmed by 0 bases and J by 0 bases, 4 bases remained unmatched. Germline CDR1 reads MNHEY; CDR2 reads SVGAGI. The CDR3 DNA reads TGTGCCAGCAGTTACTCCGGGACAGCTCTGAACACTGAAGCTTTCTTT. Residues: CASSYSGTALNTEAFF.